This TCR beta chain was sequenced in a study of T cells after posttransplantation cyclophosphamide. Points from the study as a whole: Recipient CMV seropositivity and CMV reactivation strongly tracked TRB clonality. Blood and skin or GI T cell repertoires showed limited TRB overlap. Later blood repertoires were often dominated by clones from the donor CD8+ memory compartment.

The method was immunoSEQ multiplex PCR; TCRdb's version includes in-frame clones alone and lacks a portion of them. The profile shows around 30,000 clones, 80% to 90% of them singletons. Germline loops: CDR1 SGHTS, CDR2 YDEGEE. This CDR3 contains 12 residues. V lost 4 bases, J lost 2 bases, and 6 bases lay in between. Peripheral blood was collected from the related graft donor on the marrow donation day. A remark on this clone: Its antigen is not known.

The chain combines TRBV5-8 with TRBJ2-5; TRBD1 might be the D (5 bases). This TCR derives from a man aged 45 to 65. Sequenced input: PBMCs. The CDR3 DNA reads TGTGCCAGCAGCCGACAGCAAGAGACCCAGTACTTC. Encoded protein: CASSRQQETQYF. The variable domain in full, completed from reference TRBV5-8 and TRBJ2-5, reads EAGVTQSPTHLIKTRGQQATLRCSPISGHTSVYWYQQALGLGLQFLLWYDEGEERNRGNFPPRFSGRQFPNYSSELNVNALELEDSALYLCASSRQQETQYFGPGTRLLVL.